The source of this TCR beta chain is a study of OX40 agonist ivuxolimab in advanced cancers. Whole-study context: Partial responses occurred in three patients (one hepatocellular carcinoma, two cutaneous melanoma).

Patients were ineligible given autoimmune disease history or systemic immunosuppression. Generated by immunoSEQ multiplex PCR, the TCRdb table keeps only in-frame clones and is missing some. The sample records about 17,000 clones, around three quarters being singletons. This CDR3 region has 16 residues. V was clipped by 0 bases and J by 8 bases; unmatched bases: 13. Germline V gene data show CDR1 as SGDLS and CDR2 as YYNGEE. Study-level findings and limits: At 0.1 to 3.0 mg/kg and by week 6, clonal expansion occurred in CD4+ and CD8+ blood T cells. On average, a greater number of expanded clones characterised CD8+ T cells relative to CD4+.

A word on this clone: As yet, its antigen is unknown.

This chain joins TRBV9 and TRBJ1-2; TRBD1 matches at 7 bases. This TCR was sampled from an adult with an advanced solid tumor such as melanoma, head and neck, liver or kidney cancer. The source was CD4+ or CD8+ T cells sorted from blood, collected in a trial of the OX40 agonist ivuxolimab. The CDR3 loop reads CASSVDRSGQEYGYTF. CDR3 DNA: TGTGCCAGCAGCGTAGACCGCTCTGGACAGGAATACGGCTACACCTTC.